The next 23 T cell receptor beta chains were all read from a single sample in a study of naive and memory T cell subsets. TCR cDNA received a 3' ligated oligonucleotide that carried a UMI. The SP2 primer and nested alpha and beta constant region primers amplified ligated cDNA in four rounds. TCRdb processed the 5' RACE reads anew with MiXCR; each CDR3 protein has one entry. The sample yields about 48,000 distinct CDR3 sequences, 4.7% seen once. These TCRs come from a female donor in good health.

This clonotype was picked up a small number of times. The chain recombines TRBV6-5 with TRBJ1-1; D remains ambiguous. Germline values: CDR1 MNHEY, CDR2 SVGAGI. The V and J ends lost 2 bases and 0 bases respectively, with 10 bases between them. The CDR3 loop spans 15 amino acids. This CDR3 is CASSYTYAVNTEAFF. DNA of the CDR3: TGTGCCAGCAGTTACACTTATGCCGTGAACACTGAAGCTTTCTTT.

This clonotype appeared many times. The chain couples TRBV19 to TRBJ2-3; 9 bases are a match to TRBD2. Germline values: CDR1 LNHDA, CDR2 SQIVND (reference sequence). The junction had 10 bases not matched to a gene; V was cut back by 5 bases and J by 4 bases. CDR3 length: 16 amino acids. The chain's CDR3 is CASSFLAGVSADTQYF. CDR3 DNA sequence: TGTGCCAGTAGTTTTTTAGCGGGAGTGAGCGCAGATACGCAGTATTTT.

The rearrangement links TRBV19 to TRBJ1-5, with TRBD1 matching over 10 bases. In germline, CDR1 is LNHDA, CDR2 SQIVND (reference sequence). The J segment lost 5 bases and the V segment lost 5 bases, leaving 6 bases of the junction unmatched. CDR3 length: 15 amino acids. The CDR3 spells CASSPRDRGDQPQHF. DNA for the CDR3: TGTGCCAGTAGTCCCAGGGACAGGGGTGATCAGCCCCAGCATTTT.

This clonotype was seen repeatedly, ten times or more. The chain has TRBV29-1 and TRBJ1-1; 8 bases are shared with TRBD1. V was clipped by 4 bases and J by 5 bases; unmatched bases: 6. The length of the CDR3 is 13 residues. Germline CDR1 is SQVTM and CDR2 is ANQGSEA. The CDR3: CSVGRGRGTEAFF. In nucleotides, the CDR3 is TGCAGCGTTGGCAGGGGGCGGGGAACTGAAGCTTTCTTT.

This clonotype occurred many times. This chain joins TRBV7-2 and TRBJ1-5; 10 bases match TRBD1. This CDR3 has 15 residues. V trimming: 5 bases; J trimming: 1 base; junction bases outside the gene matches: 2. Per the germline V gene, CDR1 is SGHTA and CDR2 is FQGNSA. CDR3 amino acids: CASSRTGGSNQPQHF. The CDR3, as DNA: TGTGCCAGCAGCCGGACAGGGGGAAGCAATCAGCCCCAGCATTTT.

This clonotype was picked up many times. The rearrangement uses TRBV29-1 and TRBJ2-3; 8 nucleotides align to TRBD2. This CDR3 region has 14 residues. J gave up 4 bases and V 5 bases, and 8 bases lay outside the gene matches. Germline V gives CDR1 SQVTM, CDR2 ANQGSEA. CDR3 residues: CSVWAGGGADTQYF. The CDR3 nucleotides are TGCAGCGTTTGGGCGGGAGGCGGAGCAGATACGCAGTATTTT.

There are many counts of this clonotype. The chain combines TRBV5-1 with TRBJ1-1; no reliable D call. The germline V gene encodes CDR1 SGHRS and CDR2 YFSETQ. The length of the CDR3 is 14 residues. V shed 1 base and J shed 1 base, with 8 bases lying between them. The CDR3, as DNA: TGCGCCAGCAGCTTGTCCGCCGGGAACACTGAAGCTTTCTTT. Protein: CASSLSAGNTEAFF.

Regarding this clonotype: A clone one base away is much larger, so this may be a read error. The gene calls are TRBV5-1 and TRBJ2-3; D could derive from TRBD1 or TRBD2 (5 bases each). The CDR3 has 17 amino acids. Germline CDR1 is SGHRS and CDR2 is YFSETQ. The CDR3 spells CASGLGVQTMWADTQYF. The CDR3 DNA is TGCGCCAGCGGCTTGGGGGTCCAAACGATGTGGGCAGATACGCAGTATTTT.

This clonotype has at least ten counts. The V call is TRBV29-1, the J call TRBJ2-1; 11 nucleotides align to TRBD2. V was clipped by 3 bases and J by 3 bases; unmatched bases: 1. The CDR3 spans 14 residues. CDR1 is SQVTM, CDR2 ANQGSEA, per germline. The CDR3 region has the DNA TGCAGCGTTGATACTAGCGGGAGCTACAATGAGCAGTTCTTC. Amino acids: CSVDTSGSYNEQFF.

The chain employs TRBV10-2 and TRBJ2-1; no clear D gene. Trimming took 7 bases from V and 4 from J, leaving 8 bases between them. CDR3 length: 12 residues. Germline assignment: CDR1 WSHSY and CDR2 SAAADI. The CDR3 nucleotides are TGCGCCAGCATGCCGGATTACAATGAGCAGTTCTTC. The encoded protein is CASMPDYNEQFF.

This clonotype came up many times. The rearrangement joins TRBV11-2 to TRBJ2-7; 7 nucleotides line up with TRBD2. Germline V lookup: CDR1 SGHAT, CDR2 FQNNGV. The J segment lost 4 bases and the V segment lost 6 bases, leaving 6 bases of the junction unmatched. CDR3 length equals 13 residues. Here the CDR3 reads CASSSTSWYEQYF. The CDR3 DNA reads TGTGCCAGCAGTTCGACTAGCTGGTACGAGCAGTACTTC. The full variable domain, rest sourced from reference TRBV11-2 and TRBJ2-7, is EAGVAQSPRYKIIEKRQSVAFWCNPISGHATLYWYQQILGQGPKLLIQFQNNGVVDDSQLPKDRFSAERLKGVDSTLKIQPAKLEDSAVYLCASSSTSWYEQYFGPGTRLTVT.

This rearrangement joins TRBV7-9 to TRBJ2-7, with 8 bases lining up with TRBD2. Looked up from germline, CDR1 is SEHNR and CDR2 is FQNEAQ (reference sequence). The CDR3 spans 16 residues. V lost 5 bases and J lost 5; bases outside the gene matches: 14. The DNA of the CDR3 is TGTGCCAGCAGCGCCCCAACCGGGACTAGAATACACGAGCAGTACTTC. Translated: CASSAPTGTRIHEQYF.

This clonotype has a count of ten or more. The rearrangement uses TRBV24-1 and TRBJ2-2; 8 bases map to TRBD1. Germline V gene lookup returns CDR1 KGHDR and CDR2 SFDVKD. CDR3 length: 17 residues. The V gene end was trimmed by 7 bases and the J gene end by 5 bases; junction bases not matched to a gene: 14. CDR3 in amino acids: CATSRKSRGRWTGELFF. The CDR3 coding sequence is TGTGCCACCAGCCGCAAATCCAGGGGGCGTTGGACCGGGGAGCTGTTTTTT.

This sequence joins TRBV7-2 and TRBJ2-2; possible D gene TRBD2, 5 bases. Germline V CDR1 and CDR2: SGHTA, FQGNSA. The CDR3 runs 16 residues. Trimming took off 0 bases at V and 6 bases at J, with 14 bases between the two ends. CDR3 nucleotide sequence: TGTGCCAGCAGCTTAGCTGGACTTAGCATCCCCGGGGAGCTGTTTTTT. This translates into CASSLAGLSIPGELFF.

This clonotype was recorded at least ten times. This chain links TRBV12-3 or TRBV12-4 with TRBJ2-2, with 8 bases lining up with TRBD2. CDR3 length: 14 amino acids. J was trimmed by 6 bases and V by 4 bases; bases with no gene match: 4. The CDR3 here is CASSSAGGPGELFF. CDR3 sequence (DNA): TGTGCCAGCAGTTCGGCGGGAGGTCCCGGGGAGCTGTTTTTT.

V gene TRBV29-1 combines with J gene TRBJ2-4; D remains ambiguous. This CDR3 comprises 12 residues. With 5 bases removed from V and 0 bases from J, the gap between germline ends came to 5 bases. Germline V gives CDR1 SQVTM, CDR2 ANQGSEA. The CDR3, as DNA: TGCAGCGTTAGCCTAGCCAAAAACATTCAGTACTTC. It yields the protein CSVSLAKNIQYF.

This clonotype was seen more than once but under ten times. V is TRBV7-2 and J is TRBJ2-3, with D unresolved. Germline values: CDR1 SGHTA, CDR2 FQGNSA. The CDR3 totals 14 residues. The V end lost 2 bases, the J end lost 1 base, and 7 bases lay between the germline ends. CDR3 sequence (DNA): TGTGCCAGCAGCTTATGGTTAGGCACAGATACGCAGTATTTT. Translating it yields CASSLWLGTDTQYF.

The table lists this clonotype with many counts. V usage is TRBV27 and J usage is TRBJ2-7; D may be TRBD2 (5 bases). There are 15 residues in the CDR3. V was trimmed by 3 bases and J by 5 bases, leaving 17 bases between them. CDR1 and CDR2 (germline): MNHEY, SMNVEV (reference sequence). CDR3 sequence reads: CASSFEVAKRDEQYF. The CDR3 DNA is TGTGCCAGCAGTTTTGAGGTCGCAAAGAGGGACGAGCAGTACTTC.

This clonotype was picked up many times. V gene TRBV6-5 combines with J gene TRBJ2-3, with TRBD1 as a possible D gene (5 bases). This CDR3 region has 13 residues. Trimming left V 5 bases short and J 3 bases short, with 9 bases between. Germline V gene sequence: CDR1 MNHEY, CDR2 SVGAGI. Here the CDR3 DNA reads TGTGCCAGCAGTGGACAAAATACAGATACGCAGTATTTT. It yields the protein CASSGQNTDTQYF.

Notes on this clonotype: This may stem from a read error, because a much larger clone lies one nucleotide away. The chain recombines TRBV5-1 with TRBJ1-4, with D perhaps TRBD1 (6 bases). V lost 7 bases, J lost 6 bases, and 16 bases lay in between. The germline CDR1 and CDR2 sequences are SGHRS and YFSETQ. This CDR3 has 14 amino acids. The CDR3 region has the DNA TGCGCCAGCCGTCCACAGGGAGTCGATGAAAAACTGTTTTTT. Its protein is CASRPQGVDEKLFF.

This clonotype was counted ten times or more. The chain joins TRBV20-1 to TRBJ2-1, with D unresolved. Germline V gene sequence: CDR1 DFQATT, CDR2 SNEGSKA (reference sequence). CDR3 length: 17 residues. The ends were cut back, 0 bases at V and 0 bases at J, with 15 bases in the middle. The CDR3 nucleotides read TGCAGTGCTAGAGACAGGAGCTTATTCAGCTCCTACAATGAGCAGTTCTTC. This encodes CSARDRSLFSSYNEQFF.

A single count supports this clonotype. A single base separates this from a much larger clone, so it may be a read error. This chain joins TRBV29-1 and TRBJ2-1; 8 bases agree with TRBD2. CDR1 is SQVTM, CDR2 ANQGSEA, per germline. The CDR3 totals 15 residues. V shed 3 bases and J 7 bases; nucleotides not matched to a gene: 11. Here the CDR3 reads CSVDSTLIAGNEQFF. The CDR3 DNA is TGCAGCGTTGATTCGACGTTAATAGCGGGAAATGAGCAGTTCTTC.

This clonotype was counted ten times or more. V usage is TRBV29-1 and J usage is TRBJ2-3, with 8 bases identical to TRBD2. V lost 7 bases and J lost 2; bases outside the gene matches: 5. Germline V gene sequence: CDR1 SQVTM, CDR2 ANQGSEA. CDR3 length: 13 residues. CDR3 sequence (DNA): TGCAGCGGCGGACTAGCCTTCACAGATACGCAGTATTTT. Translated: CSGGLAFTDTQYF.